The 13 T cell receptor beta chains reported below all come from one sample, sequenced in a study of T-cell memory formation after mild COVID-19. TCRdb passed the 5' RACE reads through MiXCR, listing each CDR3 protein once. Counted here are 400,000 or so distinct CDR3 sequences, around 20% occurring once; the ten biggest clones make up around 8.4%. Material for sequencing was PBMCs or a T cell subset sorted from them (not recorded which). These receptors were taken from an adult woman who had mild COVID-19 (a few samples of this study predate the infection). Cell type and time point are not known.

The table lists this clonotype with a few counts. The V gene is TRBV5-1, the J gene TRBJ2-3, with D unresolved. Germline assignment: CDR1 SGHRS and CDR2 YFSETQ. The germline V and J ends were trimmed by 0 bases and 4 bases, with 12 bases remaining between them. The CDR3 is 15 amino acids. The CDR3 DNA is TGCGCCAGCAGCTTGGCCGAGAACTTCGCAGATACGCAGTATTTT. Translating it yields CASSLAENFADTQYF.

This clonotype was observed many times. This chain joins TRBV12-3 or TRBV12-4 and TRBJ2-7; D unresolved. V lost 2 bases and J 4 bases, leaving 3 bases between the germline ends. CDR3 size: 11 residues. The CDR3 protein is CASSLQYEQYF. The CDR3 coding sequence is TGTGCCAGCAGTTTACAATACGAGCAGTACTTC.

At least ten counts were recorded for this clonotype. V is TRBV29-1 and J is TRBJ2-1; D is perhaps TRBD2 (5 bases). CDR1 is SQVTM, CDR2 ANQGSEA, per germline. V shed 0 bases and J shed 7 bases, with 13 bases lying between them. CDR3 length: 14 residues. The CDR3 nucleotides read TGCAGCGTTGAAGATTCGCGGGTGAGAAATGAGCAGTTCTTC. Translated: CSVEDSRVRNEQFF.

The V call is TRBV10-3, the J call TRBJ2-5, with D hard to call. The CDR3 extends over 12 amino acids. V lost 8 bases and J 0 bases, leaving 7 bases between the germline ends. The germline gives CDR1 ENHRY, CDR2 SYGVKD. CDR3 in DNA: TGTGCCATCGGGCAGGACCAAGAGACCCAGTACTTC. Translation gives CAIGQDQETQYF.

This clonotype was seen a few times. The CDR3 nucleotides read TGCGCCAGCAGCTCGGCAGGTTCAGCCTACAATGAGCAGTTCTTC. This sequence encodes CASSSAGSAYNEQFF. This rearrangement joins TRBV5-1 to TRBJ2-1; D gene ambiguous. V dropped 3 bases and J dropped 2 bases, with 12 bases sitting between them. CDR3 length: 15 amino acids. Germline V gene data show CDR1 as SGHRS and CDR2 as YFSETQ.

This chain connects TRBV12-3 or TRBV12-4 to TRBJ1-1; D remains ambiguous. Trimming pared 4 bases from V and 7 bases from J, leaving 10 bases between. This CDR3 has 12 amino acids. CDR3 nucleotide sequence: TGTGCCAGCAGTTCCTCCTCCCTTGAAGCTTTCTTT. Translation: CASSSSSLEAFF.

This clonotype turned up a few times. The genes are TRBV5-1 and TRBJ2-3; D perhaps matches TRBD2 (5 bases). The CDR3 spans 16 residues. Germline assignment: CDR1 SGHRS and CDR2 YFSETQ. V lost 0 bases to trimming and J lost 3 bases, with 14 bases between them. This CDR3 is CASSLEAGTGTDTQYF. The CDR3 DNA sequence: TGCGCCAGCAGCTTGGAAGCTGGAACGGGGACAGATACGCAGTATTTT.

This clonotype was seen a few times. CDR3 residues: CASRRAGANVLTF. DNA for the CDR3: TGTGCCAGCAGGAGGGCTGGGGCCAACGTCCTGACTTTC. This rearrangement joins TRBV12-3 or TRBV12-4 to TRBJ2-6; possible D gene TRBD2, 5 bases. CDR3 size: 13 residues. V was cut by 6 bases and J by 2 bases, with 5 bases left in between.

Only a few counts were recorded for this clonotype. The rearrangement uses TRBV5-6 and TRBJ1-1; 11 nucleotides agree with TRBD1. V lost 3 bases to trimming and J lost 6 bases; unmatched junction nucleotides: 4. The CDR3 loop spans 14 amino acids. Germline V CDR1 and CDR2: SGHDT, YYEEEE. The DNA of the CDR3 is TGTGCCAGCAGCTCCCGGGACAGGGGGTCTGAAGCTTTCTTT. Residues: CASSSRDRGSEAFF.

The V gene is TRBV20-1, the J gene TRBJ2-5; TRBD1 aligns across 10 bases. The V segment lost 2 bases and the J segment 3 bases; nucleotides outside the gene matches: 6. Germline-derived CDR1 and CDR2 are DFQATT and SNEGSKA (reference sequence). The CDR3 is 15 amino acids. CDR3 coding DNA: TGCAGTGCTAGAAGAGGGACAGGGGCAAAAGAGACCCAGTACTTC. Protein product: CSARRGTGAKETQYF.

This rearrangement joins TRBV6-1 to TRBJ2-2; D is possibly TRBD2 (6 bases). Germline V gives CDR1 MNHNS, CDR2 SASEGT. The CDR3 totals 14 residues. V shed 6 bases and J shed 5 bases, with 13 bases lying between them. CDR3 amino acids: CASSRLGWTGELFF. The CDR3 DNA reads as TGTGCCAGCAGCCGACTAGGCTGGACCGGGGAGCTGTTTTTT.

J is TRBJ2-7 and V is TRBV7-2; D is possibly TRBD2 (6 bases). The CDR3 length is 15 residues. From germline, CDR1 is SGHTA and CDR2 FQGNSA. V dropped 1 base and J dropped 6 bases, with 16 bases sitting between them. The CDR3 region is CASSLDQGRRGEQYF. CDR3 bases: TGTGCCAGCAGCTTAGATCAGGGAAGGAGGGGCGAGCAGTACTTC.

This chain connects TRBV9 to TRBJ2-5; D possibly corresponds to TRBD2 (5 bases). In germline, CDR1 is SGDLS, CDR2 YYNGEE. Trimming removed 2 bases at V and 2 bases at J, with 16 bases between. The CDR3 covers 16 residues. The CDR3 protein is CASSVEADTVQETQYF. The CDR3 DNA sequence: TGTGCCAGCAGCGTGGAGGCGGATACAGTACAAGAGACCCAGTACTTC.